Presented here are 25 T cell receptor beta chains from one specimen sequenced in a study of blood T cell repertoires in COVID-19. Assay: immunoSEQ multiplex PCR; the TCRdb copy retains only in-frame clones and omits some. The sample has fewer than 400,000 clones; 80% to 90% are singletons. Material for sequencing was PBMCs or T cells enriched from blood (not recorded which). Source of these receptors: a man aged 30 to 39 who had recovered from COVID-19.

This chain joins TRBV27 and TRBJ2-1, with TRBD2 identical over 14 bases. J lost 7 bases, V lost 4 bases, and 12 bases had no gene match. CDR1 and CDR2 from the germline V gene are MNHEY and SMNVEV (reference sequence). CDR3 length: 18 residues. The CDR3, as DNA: TGTGCCAGCAGTTCGGGACTAGCGGGGGCGTGGTTTGGAAATGAGCAGTTCTTC. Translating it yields CASSSGLAGAWFGNEQFF.

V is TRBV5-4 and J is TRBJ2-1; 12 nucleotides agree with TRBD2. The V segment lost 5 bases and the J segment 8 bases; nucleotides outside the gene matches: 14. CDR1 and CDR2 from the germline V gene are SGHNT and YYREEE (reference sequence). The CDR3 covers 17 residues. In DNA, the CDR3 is TGTGCCAGCAGTCGAGAACTAGCGGGGGGCCCTCTGGATGAGCAGTTCTTC. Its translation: CASSRELAGGPLDEQFF.

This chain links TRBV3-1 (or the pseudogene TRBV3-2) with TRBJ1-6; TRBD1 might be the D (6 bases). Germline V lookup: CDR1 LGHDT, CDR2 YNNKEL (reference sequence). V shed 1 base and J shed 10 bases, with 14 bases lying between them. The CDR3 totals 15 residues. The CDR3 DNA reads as TGTGCCAGCAGCCAAGGGGCCCACAGGGACTCACCCCTCCACTTT. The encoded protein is CASSQGAHRDSPLHF.

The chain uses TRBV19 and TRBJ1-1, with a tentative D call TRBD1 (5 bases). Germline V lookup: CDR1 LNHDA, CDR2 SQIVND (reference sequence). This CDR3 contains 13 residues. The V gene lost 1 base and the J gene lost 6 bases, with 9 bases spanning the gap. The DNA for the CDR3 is TGTGCCAGTAGTATAGGGGGCGGCCCTGAAGCTTTCTTT. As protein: CASSIGGGPEAFF. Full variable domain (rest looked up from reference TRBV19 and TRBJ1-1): DGGITQSPKYLFRKEGQNVTLSCEQNLNHDAMYWYRQDPGQGLRLIYYSQIVNDFQKGDIAEGYSVSREKKESFPLTVTSAQKNPTAFYLCASSIGGGPEAFFGQGTRLTVV.

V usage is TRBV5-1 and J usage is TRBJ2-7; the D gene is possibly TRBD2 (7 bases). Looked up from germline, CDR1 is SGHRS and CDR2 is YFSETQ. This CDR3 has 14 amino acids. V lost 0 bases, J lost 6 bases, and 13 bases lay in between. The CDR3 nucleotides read TGCGCCAGCAGCTTGGGCGGGGGCGAAGGCGAGCAGTACTTC. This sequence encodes CASSLGGGEGEQYF.

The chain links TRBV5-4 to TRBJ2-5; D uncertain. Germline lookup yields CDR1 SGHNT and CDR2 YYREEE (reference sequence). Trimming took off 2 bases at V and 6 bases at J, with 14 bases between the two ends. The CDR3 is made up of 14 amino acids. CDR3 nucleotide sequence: TGTGCCAGCAGCTTCGAGGTTATCGAGCAGACCCAGTACTTC. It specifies CASSFEVIEQTQYF. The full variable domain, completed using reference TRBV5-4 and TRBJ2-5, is ETGVTQSPTHLIKTRGQQVTLRCSSQSGHNTVSWYQQALGQGPQFIFQYYREEENGRGNFPPRFSGLQFPNYSSELNVNALELDDSALYLCASSFEVIEQTQYFGPGTRLLVL.

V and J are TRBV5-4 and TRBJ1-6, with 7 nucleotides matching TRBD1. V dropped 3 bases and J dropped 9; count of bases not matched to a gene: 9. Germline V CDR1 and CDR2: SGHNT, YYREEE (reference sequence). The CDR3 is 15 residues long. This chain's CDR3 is CASSSPTGTGSPLHF. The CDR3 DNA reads TGTGCCAGCAGCTCTCCGACAGGGACCGGTTCACCCCTCCACTTT. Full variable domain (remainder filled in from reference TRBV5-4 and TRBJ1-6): ETGVTQSPTHLIKTRGQQVTLRCSSQSGHNTVSWYQQALGQGPQFIFQYYREEENGRGNFPPRFSGLQFPNYSSELNVNALELDDSALYLCASSSPTGTGSPLHFGNGTRLTVT.

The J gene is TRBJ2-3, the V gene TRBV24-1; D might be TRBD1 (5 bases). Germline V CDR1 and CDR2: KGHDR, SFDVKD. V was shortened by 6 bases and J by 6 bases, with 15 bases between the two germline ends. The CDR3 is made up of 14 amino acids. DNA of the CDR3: TGTGCCACCAGTAGTAGGCAGGGAAGGGATACGCAGTATTTT. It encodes CATSSRQGRDTQYF.

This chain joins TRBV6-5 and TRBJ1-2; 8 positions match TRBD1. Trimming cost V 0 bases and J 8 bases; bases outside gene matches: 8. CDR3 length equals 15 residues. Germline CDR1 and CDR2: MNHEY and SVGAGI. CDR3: CASSYSAGTGGGYTF. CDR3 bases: TGTGCCAGCAGTTACTCCGCCGGGACAGGTGGGGGCTACACCTTC.

CDR3 region: CASSLVPENEQFF. The CDR3 region has the DNA TGCGCCAGCAGCTTGGTTCCGGAGAATGAGCAGTTCTTC. The rearrangement joins TRBV5-1 to TRBJ2-1, with unresolved D. Germline V gene lookup returns CDR1 SGHRS and CDR2 YFSETQ. This CDR3 comprises 13 residues. Trimming took 0 bases from V and 7 from J, leaving 8 bases between them.

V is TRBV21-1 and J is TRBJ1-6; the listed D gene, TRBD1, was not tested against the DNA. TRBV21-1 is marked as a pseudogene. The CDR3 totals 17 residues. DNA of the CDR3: TGTGCCAGCAGCAACGAACAGGGGGGTTCCTATAATTCACCCCTCCACTTT. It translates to CASSNEQGGSYNSPLHF.

The CDR3 reads CASSLGQDRAYGYTF. Here the CDR3 DNA reads TGTGCCAGCAGTTTAGGCCAGGACAGGGCCTATGGCTACACCTTC. The V call is TRBV28, the J call TRBJ1-2; 8 bases align to TRBD1. CDR3 length equals 15 residues. The trim removed 2 bases at V and 4 bases at J, leaving 6 bases unmatched. Germline-derived CDR1 and CDR2 are MDHEN and SYDVKM.

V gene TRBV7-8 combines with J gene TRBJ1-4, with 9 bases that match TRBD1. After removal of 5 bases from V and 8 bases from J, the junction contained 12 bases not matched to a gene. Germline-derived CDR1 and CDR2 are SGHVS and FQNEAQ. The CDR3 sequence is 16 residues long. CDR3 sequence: CASSPQLDRGLEKLFF. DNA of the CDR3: TGTGCCAGCAGCCCCCAACTGGACAGGGGACTAGAAAAACTGTTTTTT.

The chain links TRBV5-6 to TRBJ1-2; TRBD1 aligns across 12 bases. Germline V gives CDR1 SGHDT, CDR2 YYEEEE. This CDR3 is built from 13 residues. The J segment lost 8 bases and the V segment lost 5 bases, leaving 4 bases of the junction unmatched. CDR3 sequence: CASRGQGAAGYTF. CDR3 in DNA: TGTGCCAGCAGGGGACAGGGGGCGGCCGGCTACACCTTC.

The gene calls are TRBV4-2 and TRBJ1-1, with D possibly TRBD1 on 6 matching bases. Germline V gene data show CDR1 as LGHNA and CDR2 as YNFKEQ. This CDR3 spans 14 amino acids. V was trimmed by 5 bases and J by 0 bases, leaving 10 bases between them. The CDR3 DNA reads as TGTGCCAGCAGCTATGGACAGTTGAACACTGAAGCTTTCTTT. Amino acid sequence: CASSYGQLNTEAFF.

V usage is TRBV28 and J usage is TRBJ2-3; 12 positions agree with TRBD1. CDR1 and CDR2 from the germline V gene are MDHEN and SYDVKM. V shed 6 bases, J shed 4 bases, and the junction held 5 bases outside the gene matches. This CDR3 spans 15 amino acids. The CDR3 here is CASRAGTGGPDTQYF. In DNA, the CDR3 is TGTGCCAGCAGGGCCGGGACAGGGGGCCCAGATACGCAGTATTTT.

The CDR3 bases are TGTGCCAGCAGTGAGCGGAGACAGGATAGCAATCAGCCCCAGCATTTT. Protein product: CASSERRQDSNQPQHF. V and J are TRBV6-1 and TRBJ1-5, with a possible D match to TRBD1 (6 bases). This CDR3 has 16 residues. The germline V gene has CDR1 MNHNS and CDR2 SASEGT. V lost 3 bases to trimming and J lost 0 bases, with 12 bases between them.

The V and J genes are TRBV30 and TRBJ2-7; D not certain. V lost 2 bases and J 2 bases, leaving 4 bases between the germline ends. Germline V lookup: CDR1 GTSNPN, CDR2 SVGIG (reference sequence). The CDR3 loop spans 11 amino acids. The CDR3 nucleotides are TGTGCCTGGAGTAACACCTACGAGCAGTACTTC. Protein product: CAWSNTYEQYF.

This CDR3 reads CASSQTGTGGGELFF. In DNA, the CDR3 is TGCGCCAGCAGCCAAACCGGGACAGGGGGCGGGGAGCTGTTTTTT. The chain links TRBV4-1 to TRBJ2-2, with 11 bases fitting TRBD1. Germline assignment: CDR1 MGHRA and CDR2 YSYEKL. The CDR3 totals 15 residues. The V segment lost 2 bases and the J segment 7 bases; nucleotides outside the gene matches: 3.

The CDR3 region has the DNA TGTGCCAGCAGTTACAGCCGGGGGCAGCCCCAGCATTTT. Its protein is CASSYSRGQPQHF. The J gene is TRBJ1-5, the V gene TRBV6-2 or TRBV6-3; weak D call: TRBD1 (5 bases). The V end lost 2 bases, the J end lost 7 bases, and 9 bases lay between the germline ends. The CDR3 runs 13 residues. In germline, CDR1 is MNHEY, CDR2 SVGEGT.

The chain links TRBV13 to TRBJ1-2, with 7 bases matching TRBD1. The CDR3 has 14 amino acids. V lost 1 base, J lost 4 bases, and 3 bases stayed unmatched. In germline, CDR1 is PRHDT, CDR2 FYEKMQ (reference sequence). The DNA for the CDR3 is TGTGCCAGCAGCTTAGAGGGGGCGGGCTATGGCTACACCTTC. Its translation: CASSLEGAGYGYTF.

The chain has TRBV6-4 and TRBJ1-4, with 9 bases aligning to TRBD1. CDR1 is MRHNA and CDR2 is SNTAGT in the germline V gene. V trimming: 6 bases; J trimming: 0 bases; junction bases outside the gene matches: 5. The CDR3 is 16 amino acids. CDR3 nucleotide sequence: TGTGCCAGCAGCGCTCGACAGGGGGCAACTAATGAAAAACTGTTTTTT. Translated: CASSARQGATNEKLFF.

The CDR3 region has the DNA TGTGCCAGCTCACCAAGGGCAGGGAATGAAAAACTGTTTTTT. Its translation: CASSPRAGNEKLFF. The chain carries TRBV18 and TRBJ1-4; maybe TRBD1 (5 bases). This CDR3 contains 14 residues. Germline V CDR1 and CDR2: KGHSH, LQKENI. V lost 2 bases to trimming and J lost 5 bases, with 9 bases between them. The full variable domain, its missing parts supplied by reference TRBV18 and TRBJ1-4, is NAGVMQNPRHLVRRRGQEARLRCSPMKGHSHVYWYRQLPEEGLKFMVYLQKENIIDESGMPKERFSAEFPKEGPSILRIQQVVRGDSAAYFCASSPRAGNEKLFFGSGTQLSVL.

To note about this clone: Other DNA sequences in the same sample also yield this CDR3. This CDR3 is CASSLVLAGYNEQFF. Here the CDR3 DNA reads TGTGCCAGCAGCTTAGTGCTAGCGGGGTACAATGAGCAGTTCTTC. The J gene is TRBJ2-1, the V gene TRBV7-9, with 9 bases fitting TRBD2. Looked up from germline, CDR1 is SEHNR and CDR2 is FQNEAQ (reference sequence). The CDR3 covers 15 residues. Trimming took 1 base from V and 4 from J; bases not matched to a gene: 2. Full variable domain (missing parts from reference TRBV7-9 and TRBJ2-1): DTGVSQNPRHKITKRGQNVTFRCDPISEHNRLYWYRQTLGQGPEFLTYFQNEAQLEKSRLLSDRFSAERPKGSFSTLEIQRTEQGDSAMYLCASSLVLAGYNEQFFGPGTRLTVL.

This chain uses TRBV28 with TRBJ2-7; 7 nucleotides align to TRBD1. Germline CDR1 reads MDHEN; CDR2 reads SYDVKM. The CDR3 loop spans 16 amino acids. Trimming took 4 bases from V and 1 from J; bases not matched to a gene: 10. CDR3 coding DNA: TGTGCCAGCAGTTCCCCCGCACACAGGGGTTCCTACGAGCAGTACTTC. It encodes CASSSPAHRGSYEQYF.